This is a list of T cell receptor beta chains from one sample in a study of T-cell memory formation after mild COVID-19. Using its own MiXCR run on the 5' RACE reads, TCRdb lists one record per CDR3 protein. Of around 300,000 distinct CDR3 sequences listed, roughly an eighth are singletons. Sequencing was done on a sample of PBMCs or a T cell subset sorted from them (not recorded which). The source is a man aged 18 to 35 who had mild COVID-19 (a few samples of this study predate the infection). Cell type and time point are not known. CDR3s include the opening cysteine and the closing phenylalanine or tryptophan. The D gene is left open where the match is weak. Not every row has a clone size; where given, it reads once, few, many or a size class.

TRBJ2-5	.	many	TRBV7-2	TGTGCCAGCAGCTTAGTCGCGACGCCTTCGCCGGAGACCCAGTACTTC	CASSLVATPSPETQYF
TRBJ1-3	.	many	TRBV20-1	TGCAGTGCTAGAAAGTCAGAGGAGAACACCATATATTTT	CSARKSEENTIYF
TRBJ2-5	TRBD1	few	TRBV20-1	TGCAGTGCTTGGGGGACAGCCGCTCAAGAGACCCAGTACTTC	CSAWGTAAQETQYF
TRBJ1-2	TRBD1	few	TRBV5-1	TGCGCCAGCAGCCCGGGAGGCGGGACAGCCGGCTACACCTTC	CASSPGGGTAGYTF
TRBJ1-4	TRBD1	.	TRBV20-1	TGCAGTGCTCCGGACAGGGCTGAAAAACTGTTTTTT	CSAPDRAEKLFF
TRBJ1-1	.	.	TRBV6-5	TGTGCCAGCAGTTACTCGAAGGGCTCTGAAGCTTTCTTT	CASSYSKGSEAFF
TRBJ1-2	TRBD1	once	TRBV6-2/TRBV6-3	TGTGCCAGCAGACCAAATGACAGGGGCGCGGGCTACACCTTC	CASRPNDRGAGYTF
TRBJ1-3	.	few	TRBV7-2	TGTGCCAGCAGCTTAGGGGGCGGAAACGGAAACACCATATATTTT	CASSLGGGNGNTIYF
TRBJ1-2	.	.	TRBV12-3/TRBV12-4	TGTGCCAGCGGTCTGAGTGGGGGGTATGGCTACACCTTC	CASGLSGGYGYTF
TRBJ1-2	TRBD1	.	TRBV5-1	TGCGCCAGCAGCCGCGGACAGGAGGTAGCGGGTGGCTACACCTTC	CASSRGQEVAGGYTF
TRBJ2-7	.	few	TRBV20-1	TGCAGTGCTAGAGATCTAGCGACCTACGAGCAGTACTTC	CSARDLATYEQYF
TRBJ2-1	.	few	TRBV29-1	TGCAGCGCGACAGTCTACAATGAGCAGTTCTTC	CSATVYNEQFF
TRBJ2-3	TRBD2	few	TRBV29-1	TGCAGCGTTGACGGGACTAGTGGGAGAGAAGATACGCAGTATTTT	CSVDGTSGREDTQYF
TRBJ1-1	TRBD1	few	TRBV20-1	TGCAGTGCTCGACGGACAGGGGGAGGTGGCACTGAAGCTTTCTTT	CSARRTGGGGTEAFF
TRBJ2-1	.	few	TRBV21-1	TGTGCCAGCAGCAAAGGTCGCTCTTACAATGAGCAGTTCTTC	CASSKGRSYNEQFF
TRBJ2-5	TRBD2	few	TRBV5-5	TGTGCCAGCCTTCCCGGGGGGTCAGAGACCCAGTACTTC	CASLPGGSETQYF
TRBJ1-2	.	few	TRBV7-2	TGTGCCAGCAGCTTAAATGGAGGGAGCTATGGCTACACCTTC	CASSLNGGSYGYTF